This T cell receptor (beta chain) was captured in a study of response to subunit inactivated influenza vaccine. The germline V and J ends were trimmed by 5 bases and 3 bases, with 21 bases remaining between them. This CDR3 is built from 17 residues. One entry per CDR3 protein results from TCRdb running MiXCR on the RT-PCR reads. Of some 200,000 distinct CDR3 sequences listed, 10% to 15% were seen once; the top ten hold approximately 30%. This clonotype was recorded many times. The data were also submitted as part of a second study, on T cells expressing NK-cell markers. That work states: TCR beta cDNA was generated via 5'RACE template switching incorporating UMIs.

This chain uses TRBV12-3 or TRBV12-4 with TRBJ2-3, with D perhaps matching TRBD1 (5 bases). The receptor comes from a man between 50 and 59 years old who received an inactivated influenza vaccine. The sequencing used CD8+ T cells sorted from PBMCs, collected about 12 days after vaccination. The CDR3 spells CASSPFDRVPGTDTQYF. CDR3 bases: TGTGCCAGCAGTCCTTTTGATCGGGTTCCAGGGACAGATACGCAGTATTTT.